Below are 21 T cell receptor beta chains sequenced from a single sample in a study of siplizumab effects on memory and regulatory T cells (dated by TCRdb to the late 2010s). The method was the immunoSEQ multiplex PCR assay. TCRdb mirrors the immuneACCESS table, restricted to in-frame sequences. Some clones are absent from its copies; in checked studies, under half trace to an unresolved V gene, and the reason for the others is unknown. A total of about 64,000 clones appear in this sample, about 96% of them only once. About 0.095% of the sample goes to the ten largest clones. The material sequenced was naive CD8+ T cells sorted from blood. This specimen's cell subset or site label, interpreted: unstimulated naive T cells. Receptors originate from a human donor in good health.

The chain has TRBV11-1 and TRBJ1-2; D is unresolved. Germline lookup yields CDR1 SGHAT and CDR2 FQDESV (reference sequence). The CDR3 loop spans 13 amino acids. With 5 bases removed from V and 4 bases from J, the gap between germline ends came to 11 bases. This chain's CDR3 is CASSQDALYGYTF. The CDR3 DNA sequence: TGTGCCAGCAGCCAGGACGCCCTCTATGGCTACACCTTC.

This chain connects TRBV28 to TRBJ1-5; maybe TRBD1 (6 bases). The length of the CDR3 is 16 residues. The ends were cut back, 5 bases at V and 2 bases at J, with 16 bases in the middle. Per germline, CDR1 MDHEN and CDR2 SYDVKM. DNA for the CDR3: TGTGCCAGCAGTGCCACCCAGGGGCTGGGCAATCAGCCCCAGCATTTT. This translates into CASSATQGLGNQPQHF.

The chain links TRBV5-1 to TRBJ2-3, with 10 bases fitting TRBD2. J lost 6 bases, V lost 4 bases, and 8 bases had no gene match. Per germline, CDR1 SGHRS and CDR2 YFSETQ. CDR3 length: 15 amino acids. DNA for the CDR3: TGCGCCAGCAGCCCTGTAGCGGGGGGTACTGATACGCAGTATTTT. It is translated as CASSPVAGGTDTQYF.

The V call is TRBV4-3, the J call TRBJ2-2; D tentatively fits TRBD1 or TRBD2 (5 bases each). Looked up from germline, CDR1 is LGHNA and CDR2 is YSLEER. The CDR3 covers 15 residues. V was trimmed by 0 bases and J by 6 bases, leaving 11 bases between them. The DNA of the CDR3 is TGCGCCAGCAGCCAAGAGGGGACCACCGCCGGGGAGCTGTTTTTT. Translation gives CASSQEGTTAGELFF.

This chain links TRBV4-3 with TRBJ2-2, with 11 bases lining up with TRBD2. Trimming removed 0 bases from V and 4 bases from J; junction bases left unmatched: 4. This CDR3 is built from 17 residues. Germline loops: CDR1 LGHNA, CDR2 YSLEER. The DNA of the CDR3 is TGCGCCAGCAGCCAAGATCGGGGGACTAGCGGCACCGGGGAGCTGTTTTTT. Translation: CASSQDRGTSGTGELFF.

In its sample, this clone was seen once. The chain couples TRBV7-7 to TRBJ2-1, with D possibly TRBD2 on 6 matching bases. Germline lookup yields CDR1 SSHAT and CDR2 FNYEAQ (reference sequence). This CDR3 is built from 14 residues. V lost 4 bases and J 13 bases, leaving 20 bases between the germline ends. The CDR3 DNA reads TGTGCCAGCAGCTCAGGTCGCGGGATGTTCGTTCAGTTCTTC. It is translated as CASSSGRGMFVQFF.

V and J are TRBV4-1 and TRBJ2-1; D may be TRBD1 or TRBD2 (5 bases each). CDR1 is MGHRA, CDR2 YSYEKL, per germline. CDR3 size: 15 residues. Trimming cost V 0 bases and J 3 bases, with 9 bases left between them. In nucleotides, the CDR3 is TGCGCCAGCAGCCAAGAGGGGACGCTCTACAATGAGCAGTTCTTC. As protein: CASSQEGTLYNEQFF.

This clone was seen only once. In DNA, the CDR3 is TGTGCCAGCAGATTGGCTAGCAGCTCCTACGAGCAGTACTTC. Amino acids: CASRLASSSYEQYF. The chain links TRBV2 to TRBJ2-7; TRBD2 might be the D (5 bases). CDR3 size: 14 residues. The V and J ends lost 6 bases and 0 bases respectively, with 12 bases between them. The germline gives CDR1 SNHLY, CDR2 FYNNEI.

A word on this clone: The junction and the germline gene differ at one end; a read error may be behind it. CDR3 region: CASSLASDNEQFF. The CDR3 nucleotides are TGTGCCAGCAGCTTGGCCTCCGACAATGAGCAGTTCTTC. This chain links TRBV5-6 with TRBJ2-1; no definite D call. The CDR3 covers 13 residues. CDR1 and CDR2 from the germline V gene are SGHDT and YYEEEE.

The chain employs TRBV9 and TRBJ2-3; 9 nucleotides match TRBD2. The V segment lost 1 base and the J segment 5 bases; nucleotides outside the gene matches: 5. Germline V gives CDR1 SGDLS, CDR2 YYNGEE. CDR3 length equals 15 residues. The CDR3 here is CASSVIAGAGDTQYF. The CDR3, as DNA: TGTGCCAGCAGCGTAATAGCGGGGGCCGGAGATACGCAGTATTTT.

CDR3: CASSSDGGAGNEQFF. CDR3 in DNA: TGTGCCAGCAGCTCCGACGGGGGGGCTGGCAATGAGCAGTTCTTC. V usage is TRBV11-1 and J usage is TRBJ2-1, with 8 bases identical to TRBD2. The V and J ends lost 4 bases and 6 bases, in that order; junction bases with no gene match: 8. CDR1 is SGHAT, CDR2 FQDESV, per germline (reference sequence). The CDR3 loop spans 15 amino acids. Filled out from reference TRBV11-1 and TRBJ2-1, the complete variable domain reads EAEVAQSPRYKITEKSQAVAFWCDPISGHATLYWYRQILGQGPELLVQFQDESVVDDSQLPKDRFSAERLKGVDSTLKIQPAELGDSAMYLCASSSDGGAGNEQFFGPGTRLTVL.

V is TRBV9 and J is TRBJ2-1; 10 bases line up with TRBD1. This CDR3 is built from 15 residues. Trimming at V came to 3 bases and at J to 5 bases, leaving 5 bases not matched to a gene. Germline assignment: CDR1 SGDLS and CDR2 YYNGEE. For the CDR3, the DNA is TGTGCCAGCAGCGCGGGACAGGGGCTTCACAATGAGCAGTTCTTC. Translation gives CASSAGQGLHNEQFF.

The V gene is TRBV13, the J gene TRBJ2-3, with TRBD2 matching over 11 bases. The CDR3 is made up of 17 amino acids. Germline values: CDR1 PRHDT, CDR2 FYEKMQ (reference sequence). J lost 4 bases, V lost 1 base, and 7 bases had no gene match. This chain's CDR3 is CASSLVGSGGAADTQYF. The CDR3, as DNA: TGTGCCAGCAGCTTAGTAGGTAGCGGGGGGGCGGCAGATACGCAGTATTTT.

The chain uses TRBV30 and TRBJ1-3, with 8 nucleotides matching TRBD1. J gave up 2 bases and V 7 bases, and 4 bases lay outside the gene matches. Germline values: CDR1 GTSNPN, CDR2 SVGIG (reference sequence). The CDR3 loop spans 13 amino acids. In DNA form, the CDR3 reads TGTGCCTCCGACAGGGGCGCTGGAAACACCATATATTTT. Protein product: CASDRGAGNTIYF.

The gene calls are TRBV19 and TRBJ1-5; TRBD1 is a possible D gene (6 bases). CDR1 LNHDA and CDR2 SQIVND come from the germline V gene (reference sequence). The CDR3 loop spans 15 amino acids. V was trimmed by 7 bases and J by 5 bases, leaving 18 bases between them. The CDR3 reads CASIRRLKGDQPQHF. DNA for the CDR3: TGTGCCAGTATCCGACGTCTGAAGGGGGATCAGCCCCAGCATTTT. Supplemented by reference TRBV19 and TRBJ1-5, the full variable domain reads DGGITQSPKYLFRKEGQNVTLSCEQNLNHDAMYWYRQDPGQGLRLIYYSQIVNDFQKGDIAEGYSVSREKKESFPLTVTSAQKNPTAFYLCASIRRLKGDQPQHFGDGTRLSIL.

This chain connects TRBV25-1 to TRBJ1-1; D may be TRBD1 (5 bases). The CDR3 sequence is 13 residues long. The germline CDR1 and CDR2 sequences are MGHDK and SYGVNS. Trimming took 3 bases from V and 6 from J, leaving 11 bases between them. CDR3 DNA: TGTGCCAGCAGTGATTTGGGGGTCTCTGAAGCTTTCTTT. This gives the protein CASSDLGVSEAFF. Full variable domain (rest looked up from reference TRBV25-1 and TRBJ1-1): EADIYQTPRYLVIGTGKKITLECSQTMGHDKMYWYQQDPGMELHLIHYSYGVNSTEKGDLSSESTVSRIRTEHFPLTLESARPSHTSQYLCASSDLGVSEAFFGQGTRLTVV.

This clone was observed a single time. This sequence joins TRBV27 and TRBJ2-3; 9 nucleotides match TRBD2. The V gene's germline CDR1 is MNHEY and CDR2 SMNVEV (reference sequence). This CDR3 is 16 amino acids long. J lost 2 bases, V lost 7 bases, and 10 bases had no gene match. Here the CDR3 reads CASMTRSGGSTDTQYF. In DNA form, the CDR3 reads TGTGCCAGCATGACACGGAGCGGGGGGTCCACAGATACGCAGTATTTT.

The chain recombines TRBV5-6 with TRBJ1-2; D uncertain. Germline lookup yields CDR1 SGHDT and CDR2 YYEEEE. The CDR3 has 14 residues. Between the trimmed V and J ends, which lost 0 bases and 6 bases, there was a span of 12 bases. The CDR3 here is CASSLVGFRDGYTF. As DNA, the CDR3 is TGTGCCAGCAGCTTGGTAGGCTTTAGGGATGGCTACACCTTC.

V gene TRBV7-9 combines with J gene TRBJ1-5; 7 bases align to TRBD1. V was clipped by 7 bases and J by 7 bases; unmatched bases: 4. This CDR3 is 12 amino acids long. The germline V gene encodes CDR1 SEHNR and CDR2 FQNEAQ (reference sequence). CDR3 nucleotides: TGTGCCAGCACCACACAGGGGCAGCCCCAGCATTTT. It codes for CASTTQGQPQHF.

This sequence joins TRBV7-9 and TRBJ2-2; 12 nucleotides match TRBD1. The germline CDR1 and CDR2 sequences are SEHNR and FQNEAQ (reference sequence). The length of the CDR3 is 17 residues. Trimming at V came to 1 base and at J to 8 bases, leaving 8 bases not matched to a gene. CDR3: CASSLEGQGAPPGELFF. In DNA, the CDR3 is TGTGCCAGCAGCTTAGAGGGACAGGGGGCCCCCCCGGGGGAGCTGTTTTTT.

The J gene is TRBJ1-5, the V gene TRBV11-2; TRBD1 matches 8 bases. V trimming: 3 bases; J trimming: 5 bases; junction bases outside the gene matches: 6. Looked up from germline, CDR1 is SGHAT and CDR2 is FQNNGV. The CDR3 runs 15 residues. The CDR3 loop reads CASSFGTGSYQPQHF. DNA for the CDR3: TGTGCCAGCAGCTTCGGGACAGGTTCTTATCAGCCCCAGCATTTT.